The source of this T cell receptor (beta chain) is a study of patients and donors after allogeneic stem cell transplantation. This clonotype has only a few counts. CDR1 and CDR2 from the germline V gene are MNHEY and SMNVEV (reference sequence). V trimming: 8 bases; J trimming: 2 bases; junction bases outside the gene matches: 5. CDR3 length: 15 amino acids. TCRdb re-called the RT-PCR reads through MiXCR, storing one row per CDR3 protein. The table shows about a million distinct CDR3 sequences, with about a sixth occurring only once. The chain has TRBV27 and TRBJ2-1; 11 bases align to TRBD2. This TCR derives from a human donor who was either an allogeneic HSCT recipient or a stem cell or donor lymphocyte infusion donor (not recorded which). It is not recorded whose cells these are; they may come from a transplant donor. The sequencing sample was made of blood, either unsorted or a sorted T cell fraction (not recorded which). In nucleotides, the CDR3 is TGTGCCAGCTCCTGGGGACTAGCGGCCTACAATGAGCAGTTCTTC. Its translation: CASSWGLAAYNEQFF.